These 4 T cell receptor beta chains were all obtained from the same sample, sequenced in a study of T-cell reconstitution after alpha-beta-depleted transplantation in children. Unique molecular identifiers were incorporated into the prepared TCRbeta library. Each CDR3 protein gets one entry after TCRdb re-called the PCR reads with MiXCR. In the table there are some 640,000 distinct CDR3 sequences, over 15% of which are singletons. Sequencing used PBMCs from the stem cell graft donor, obtained from the stem cell graft. These receptors came from a human donor who donated a stem cell graft to a child with acute myeloid leukemia.

The V gene is TRBV20-1, the J gene TRBJ1-5; the D gene is possibly TRBD1 (5 bases). Per the germline V gene, CDR1 is DFQATT and CDR2 is SNEGSKA (reference sequence). Trimming stripped 4 bases from V and 2 bases from J, with 9 bases between. The CDR3 has 13 amino acids. CDR3 in amino acids: CSAIRERNQPQHF. DNA of the CDR3: TGCAGTGCTATCAGGGAGCGCAATCAGCCCCAGCATTTT.

There are many counts of this clonotype. The chain employs TRBV20-1 and TRBJ2-1, with no clear D. V lost 5 bases to trimming and J lost 10 bases, with 9 bases between them. The CDR3 runs to 10 residues. From germline, CDR1 is DFQATT and CDR2 SNEGSKA (reference sequence). CDR3 region: CSAWNNEQFF. CDR3 coding DNA: TGCAGTGCTTGGAATAACGAGCAGTTCTTC.

This clonotype showed up just a few times. This rearrangement joins TRBV4-1 to TRBJ1-5; D remains ambiguous. CDR3 length equals 15 residues. Germline values: CDR1 MGHRA, CDR2 YSYEKL. Between the trimmed V and J ends, which lost 0 bases and 2 bases, there was a span of 8 bases. The CDR3 coding sequence is TGCGCCAGCAGCCAAGAGGGAAGTGGCAATCAGCCCCAGCATTTT. As protein: CASSQEGSGNQPQHF.

This clonotype was seen a few times. The chain couples TRBV7-2 to TRBJ1-1; tentative D call: TRBD1 (5 bases). The CDR3 sequence is 12 residues long. V lost 3 bases and J lost 11, with 13 bases in between. Germline V CDR1 and CDR2: SGHTA, FQGNSA. The CDR3 loop is CASSLSAGRAFF. CDR3 coding DNA: TGTGCCAGCAGCTTGTCCGCGGGGCGGGCTTTCTTT.